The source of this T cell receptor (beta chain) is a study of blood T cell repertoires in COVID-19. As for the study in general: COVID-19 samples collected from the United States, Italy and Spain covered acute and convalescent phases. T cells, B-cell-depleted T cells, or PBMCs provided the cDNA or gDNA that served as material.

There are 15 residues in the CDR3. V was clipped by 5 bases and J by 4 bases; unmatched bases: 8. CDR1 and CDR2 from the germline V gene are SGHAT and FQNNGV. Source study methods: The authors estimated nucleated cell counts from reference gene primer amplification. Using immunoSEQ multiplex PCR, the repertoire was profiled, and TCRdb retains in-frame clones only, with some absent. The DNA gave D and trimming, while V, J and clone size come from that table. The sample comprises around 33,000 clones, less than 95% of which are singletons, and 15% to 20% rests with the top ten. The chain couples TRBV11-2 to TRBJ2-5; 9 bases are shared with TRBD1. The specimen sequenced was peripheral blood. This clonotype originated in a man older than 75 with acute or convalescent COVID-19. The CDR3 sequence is CASSLGQGFLETQYF. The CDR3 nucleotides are TGTGCCAGCAGCCTGGGACAGGGATTTTTAGAGACCCAGTACTTC.